This T cell receptor beta chain emerged from a study of spatial heterogeneity in lung cancer. On the study more broadly: In cases with available follow-up PBMC samples, these were sequenced at a median of about 25 months after resection. Detected sequences consistently included more beta-chain ones than alpha-chain ones. There were, on average, more than eight raw-read appearances for each unique TCR and UMI combination.

TCRdb ran MiXCR on the 5' RACE reads and lists one entry per CDR3 protein. The sample has 45,000 to 65,000 distinct CDR3 sequences, around 7.7% seen once. This clonotype has a count of ten or more. Time point denoted: blood at routine non-recurrence follow-up after resection. Whole RNA, isolated from tumor, nontumor lung or frozen PBMC, was sequenced without prior sorting. The sequences come from PBMCs, collected at follow-up. This receptor was obtained from a female donor with early-stage non-small cell lung cancer.

CDR3 loop: CASMGQRPATGELFF. In DNA form, the CDR3 reads TGTGCCAGTATGGGACAAAGGCCTGCTACCGGGGAGCTGTTTTTT. The genes are TRBV19 and TRBJ2-2, with D possibly TRBD1 on 6 matching bases. This CDR3 has 15 amino acids. V lost 7 bases and J lost 5, with 17 bases in between. Germline CDR1 reads LNHDA; CDR2 reads SQIVND (reference sequence).